These 19 T cell receptor beta chains share one sample of origin, sequenced in a study of T cells in tuberculosis. Assay: immunoSEQ multiplex PCR; the TCRdb copy retains only in-frame clones and omits some. This sample has roughly 30,000 clones; roughly 83% occur once, and the top ten carry approximately 4.7%. Time point defined: new active TB diagnosis, blood taken before or within 7 days of starting treatment. Sequenced material: PBMCs, taken at tuberculosis diagnosis. Receptor source: an adult with tuberculosis.

This clone was seen just once. V usage is TRBV9 and J usage is TRBJ2-1; maybe TRBD1 (5 bases). The CDR3 totals 15 residues. With 2 bases removed from V and 1 base from J, the gap between germline ends came to 10 bases. Germline V gives CDR1 SGDLS, CDR2 YYNGEE. CDR3 protein: CASSVKGKSYNEQFF. CDR3 in DNA: TGTGCCAGCAGCGTTAAGGGGAAATCCTACAATGAGCAGTTCTTC.

The V gene is TRBV9, the J gene TRBJ2-7, with 9 bases identical to TRBD2. This CDR3 region has 15 residues. Per the germline V gene, CDR1 is SGDLS and CDR2 is YYNGEE. The ends lost 0 bases at V and 1 base at J; junction bases unmatched: 2. CDR3 bases: TGTGCCAGCAGCGTAGGACTAGCGGATTCCTACGAGCAGTACTTC. Its protein is CASSVGLADSYEQYF.

The J gene is TRBJ1-1, the V gene TRBV5-1; no firm D call. Looked up from germline, CDR1 is SGHRS and CDR2 is YFSETQ. The CDR3 extends over 13 amino acids. Trimming stripped 6 bases from V and 5 bases from J, with 14 bases between. The CDR3 bases are TGCGCCAGCAATCTAGGGAGTGGTACTGAAGCTTTCTTT. Protein: CASNLGSGTEAFF.

The V and J genes are TRBV6-1 and TRBJ1-5, with 10 bases matching TRBD1. The trim removed 7 bases at V and 4 bases at J, leaving 4 bases unmatched. Germline CDR1 and CDR2: MNHNS and SASEGT. The CDR3 loop spans 14 amino acids. The CDR3 nucleotides read TGTGCCAGCATCCGGGACAGGGGAAATCAGCCCCAGCATTTT. This sequence encodes CASIRDRGNQPQHF.

This sequence joins TRBV6-1 and TRBJ1-1; D gene uncertain. Trimming shortened V by 5 bases and J by 10 bases, and 14 bases separated the two germline ends. This CDR3 is 12 amino acids long. The germline gives CDR1 MNHNS, CDR2 SASEGT. CDR3 residues: CASSIMPEGAFF. CDR3 DNA: TGTGCCAGCAGTATTATGCCCGAGGGAGCTTTCTTT.

V usage is TRBV6-5 and J usage is TRBJ2-3; 7 nucleotides line up with TRBD2. The CDR3 covers 15 residues. V lost 6 bases to trimming and J lost 2 bases; unmatched junction nucleotides: 8. In germline, CDR1 is MNHEY, CDR2 SVGAGI. The CDR3 DNA reads as TGTGCCAGCAGCCCCTGGCGGGGGAACACAGATACGCAGTATTTT. Amino acids: CASSPWRGNTDTQYF.

The chain is built from TRBV30 and TRBJ2-1, with 7 nucleotides matching TRBD2. Germline V CDR1 and CDR2: GTSNPN, SVGIG (reference sequence). The CDR3 has 14 residues. Germline trimming cut 3 bases from V and 2 bases from J; bases unmatched to any gene: 4. The DNA of the CDR3 is TGTGCCTGGAGCCAAAGCGGGGCCTACAATGAGCAGTTCTTC. As protein: CAWSQSGAYNEQFF.

This chain links TRBV19 with TRBJ1-3; possibly TRBD1 for D (5 bases). V was clipped by 5 bases and J by 2 bases, with 19 bases between them. The CDR3 sequence is 17 residues long. CDR1 LNHDA and CDR2 SQIVND come from the germline V gene (reference sequence). CDR3 protein: CASSVRDSRTAGNTIYF. The CDR3 nucleotides are TGTGCCAGTAGTGTGCGGGACTCCCGCACCGCTGGAAACACCATATATTTT.

This rearrangement joins TRBV7-2 to TRBJ1-1; TRBD1 matches at 9 bases. Trimming at V came to 5 bases and at J to 5 bases, leaving 6 bases not matched to a gene. Germline V gives CDR1 SGHTA, CDR2 FQGNSA. The CDR3 runs to 14 residues. As DNA, the CDR3 is TGTGCCAGCAGCCGGGACAGGGTAGGGACTGAAGCTTTCTTT. This sequence encodes CASSRDRVGTEAFF.

The chain recombines TRBV5-8 with TRBJ1-4, with 7 bases aligning to TRBD1. Losses at the gene ends were 1 base for V and 6 bases for J; bases not matched to a gene: 12. Germline V gives CDR1 SGHTS, CDR2 YDEGEE. The CDR3 loop spans 17 amino acids. CDR3 sequence: CASSLRRWDSTYEKLFF. The CDR3 DNA is TGTGCCAGCAGCTTGAGACGGTGGGACAGCACTTATGAAAAACTGTTTTTT.

The gene calls are TRBV5-4 and TRBJ2-7; TRBD1 is a possible D gene (6 bases). Between the trimmed V and J ends, which lost 4 bases and 2 bases, there was a span of 16 bases. The CDR3 is 15 amino acids. Germline values: CDR1 SGHNT, CDR2 YYREEE (reference sequence). CDR3 residues: CASSRPGDITYEQYF. In DNA form, the CDR3 reads TGTGCCAGCAGCCGCCCAGGGGACATCACCTACGAGCAGTACTTC.

The chain links TRBV30 to TRBJ1-2; 8 bases are a match to TRBD1. Germline lookup yields CDR1 GTSNPN and CDR2 SVGIG (reference sequence). V shed 1 base and J 6 bases; nucleotides not matched to a gene: 4. CDR3 length equals 13 residues. CDR3 sequence reads: CAWSGVTGDGYTF. CDR3 bases: TGTGCCTGGAGTGGTGTGACAGGGGATGGCTACACCTTC.

The chain uses TRBV6-1 and TRBJ1-2; possibly TRBD1 for D (5 bases). Looked up from germline, CDR1 is MNHNS and CDR2 is SASEGT. The V gene lost 3 bases and the J gene lost 2 bases, with 16 bases spanning the gap. The CDR3 sequence is 16 residues long. Written as DNA, the CDR3 is TGTGCCAGCAGTGATAACCGGAGGGGCGGAAACTATGGCTACACCTTC. Translated: CASSDNRRGGNYGYTF.

The V and J genes are TRBV6-1 and TRBJ1-1, with D unresolved. CDR3 size: 13 residues. Germline CDR1 MNHNS, CDR2 SASEGT. The V end lost 6 bases, the J end lost 0 bases, and 8 bases lay between the germline ends. This CDR3 is CASSLTMNTEAFF. The CDR3 DNA is TGTGCCAGCAGCCTAACCATGAACACTGAAGCTTTCTTT.

The chain recombines TRBV11-1 with TRBJ1-1; no definite D call. From germline, CDR1 is SGHAT and CDR2 FQDESV (reference sequence). The V gene lost 5 bases and the J gene lost 7 bases, with 17 bases spanning the gap. The CDR3 has 14 residues. The CDR3 sequence: CASSLLGRAGEAFF. CDR3 sequence (DNA): TGTGCCAGCAGCCTCTTAGGGAGAGCGGGTGAAGCTTTCTTT.

The chain links TRBV6-1 to TRBJ1-5; D is unresolved. Germline assignment: CDR1 MNHNS and CDR2 SASEGT. The V end lost 0 bases, the J end lost 7 bases, and 13 bases lay between the germline ends. The CDR3 contains 15 residues. The CDR3 spells CASSEASGGRQPQHF. The CDR3 nucleotides read TGTGCCAGCAGTGAAGCTAGCGGCGGGCGCCAGCCCCAGCATTTT.

This chain connects TRBV4-1 to TRBJ1-4, with TRBD1 as a possible D gene (5 bases). Germline lookup yields CDR1 MGHRA and CDR2 YSYEKL. The V and J ends lost 2 bases and 6 bases respectively, with 19 bases between them. This CDR3 has 17 amino acids. This CDR3 is CASSQPSSGRGDEKLFF. For the CDR3, the DNA is TGCGCCAGCAGCCAACCATCGTCGGGGCGGGGGGATGAAAAACTGTTTTTT.

V gene TRBV4-1 combines with J gene TRBJ1-1; 7 bases map to TRBD1. The junction had 10 bases not matched to a gene; V was cut back by 4 bases and J by 8 bases. Germline CDR1 reads MGHRA; CDR2 reads YSYEKL. The CDR3 runs to 14 residues. The CDR3 coding sequence is TGCGCCAGCAGCCGACTACCAGGGGGAGGAGAAGCTTTCTTT. This encodes CASSRLPGGGEAFF.

The V gene is TRBV2, the J gene TRBJ2-1; 16 bases fit TRBD2. Germline CDR1 is SNHLY and CDR2 is FYNNEI. Trimming cost V 8 bases and J 13 bases; bases outside gene matches: 14. The CDR3 consists of 16 residues. CDR3 sequence reads: CASPMGTSGGAGPQFF. The CDR3 DNA sequence: TGTGCCAGCCCCATGGGGACTAGCGGGGGGGCGGGACCCCAGTTCTTC. The whole variable domain, filled in from reference TRBV2 and TRBJ2-1, reads EPEVTQTPSHQVTQMGQEVILRCVPISNHLYFYWYRQILGQKVEFLVSFYNNEISEKSEIFDDQFSVERPDGSNFTLKIRSTKLEDSAMYFCASPMGTSGGAGPQFFGPGTRLTVL.